The sequence of this TCR beta chain was determined in a study of shared clonotypes between healthy human individuals. Whole-study results and caveats: It was anticipated that sequencing depth would influence how many clonotypes donors shared. It was the few donors that limited the genetic and exposure-history diversity represented.

Comments on this clone: Its cognate antigen is unknown.

Produced via immunoSEQ multiplex PCR; TCRdb's table is partial and in-frame only. The sample carries some 380,000 clones, around 96% recorded once. Germline values: CDR1 KGHSH, CDR2 LQKENI. This CDR3 has 15 amino acids. The V and J ends lost 3 bases and 6 bases respectively, with 18 bases between them. This rearrangement joins TRBV18 to TRBJ2-7; possibly TRBD1 or TRBD2 for D (5 bases each). Sequenced sample: memory CD8+ T cells sorted from blood. Subset indicated: CD45RO+ cells pooled with CCR7-negative TemRA cells. The sequence came from a man between 25 and 39 years old in good health. CDR3 coding DNA: TGTGCCAGCTCACCTGAAAAGGGGACCGCGATCGAGCAGTACTTC. It yields the protein CASSPEKGTAIEQYF.